This T cell receptor beta chain was recorded in a study of T cell repertoires in cytomegalovirus infection. This clonotype turned up a few times. V was shortened by 3 bases and J by 4 bases, with 12 bases between the two germline ends. Germline V CDR1 and CDR2: ENHRY, SYGVKD. CDR3 length: 15 amino acids. TCRdb re-analysed the reads in MiXCR, keeping a single row per CDR3 protein. Counted here are around 300,000 distinct CDR3 sequences, more than 8% occurring once; the ten biggest clones make up over 3.5%. Sequencing was carried out using PBMCs. The TCR comes from a human donor in good health (CMV status not recorded). Some clones in this sample may be carry-over from other donors' samples. J is TRBJ2-2 and V is TRBV10-3; possibly TRBD1 for D (5 bases). CDR3 region: CAISEWPRGTGELFF. The CDR3 region has the DNA TGTGCCATCAGTGAATGGCCAAGGGGCACCGGGGAGCTGTTTTTT.